This TCR beta chain comes out of a study of blood T cell repertoires in COVID-19. Study context: The samples span acute and convalescent COVID-19 from the United States, Italy and Spain.

Under the authors' procedure: Amplification with reference gene primers provided the estimates of nucleated cell counts. TCRdb keeps only in-frame clones here, not all; method: immunoSEQ multiplex PCR. The V and J calls and the clone size are those of that table, but D and trimming were determined from the DNA. The profile covers approximately 130,000 clones, with approximately 85% appearing a single time and around 13% taken by the ten largest. In germline, CDR1 is LGHDT, CDR2 YNNKEL (reference sequence). The CDR3 has 11 residues. V lost 10 bases and J lost 3, with 7 bases in between. This clone has a handful of counts.

The source material was peripheral blood. The TCR was taken from a human donor in a cohort sampled during active COVID-19. The chain employs TRBV3-1 (or the pseudogene TRBV3-2) and TRBJ1-3; the D is unclear. This CDR3 reads CATSLGNTIYF. The CDR3 nucleotides are TGTGCCACCAGTCTTGGAAACACCATATATTTT.